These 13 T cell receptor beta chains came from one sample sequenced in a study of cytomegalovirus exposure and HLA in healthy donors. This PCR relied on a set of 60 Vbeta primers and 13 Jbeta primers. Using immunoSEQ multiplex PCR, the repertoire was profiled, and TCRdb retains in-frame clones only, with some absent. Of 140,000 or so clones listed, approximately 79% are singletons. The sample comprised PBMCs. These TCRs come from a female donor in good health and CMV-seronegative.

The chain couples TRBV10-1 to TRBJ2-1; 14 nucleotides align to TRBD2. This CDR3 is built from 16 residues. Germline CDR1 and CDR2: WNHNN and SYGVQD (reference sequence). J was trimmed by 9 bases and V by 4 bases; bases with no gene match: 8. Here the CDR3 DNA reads TGCGCCAGCAGTGTCGACGGACTAGCGGGAGGAGGTGAGCAGTTCTTC. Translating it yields CASSVDGLAGGGEQFF.

The CDR3 DNA reads TGTGCCAGCAGTCAGCTGTGGGTGAGCGGGAGCATCTACGAGCAGTACTTC. It encodes CASSQLWVSGSIYEQYF. The chain carries TRBV27 and TRBJ2-7; 8 nucleotides agree with TRBD2. The CDR3 spans 17 residues. V dropped 5 bases and J dropped 3; count of bases not matched to a gene: 15. The germline CDR1 and CDR2 sequences are MNHEY and SMNVEV (reference sequence).

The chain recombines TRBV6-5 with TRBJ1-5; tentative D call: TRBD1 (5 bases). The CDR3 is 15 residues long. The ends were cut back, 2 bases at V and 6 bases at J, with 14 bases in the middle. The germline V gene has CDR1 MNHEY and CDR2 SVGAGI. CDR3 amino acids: CASSYDRWSLQPQHF. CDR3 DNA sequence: TGTGCCAGCAGTTACGACAGATGGTCCCTTCAGCCCCAGCATTTT.

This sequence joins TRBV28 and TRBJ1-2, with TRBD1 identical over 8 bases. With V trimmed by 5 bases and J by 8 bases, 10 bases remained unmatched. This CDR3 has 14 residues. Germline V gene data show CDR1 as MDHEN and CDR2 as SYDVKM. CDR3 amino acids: CASSEGQGPGGYTF. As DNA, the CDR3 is TGTGCCAGCAGTGAAGGACAGGGCCCGGGGGGCTACACCTTC.

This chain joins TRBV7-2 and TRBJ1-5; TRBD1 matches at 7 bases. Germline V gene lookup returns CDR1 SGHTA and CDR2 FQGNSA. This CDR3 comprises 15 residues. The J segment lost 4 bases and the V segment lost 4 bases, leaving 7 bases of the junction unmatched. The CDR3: CASSSIGQANQPQHF. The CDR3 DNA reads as TGTGCCAGCAGCTCAATAGGACAGGCAAATCAGCCCCAGCATTTT.

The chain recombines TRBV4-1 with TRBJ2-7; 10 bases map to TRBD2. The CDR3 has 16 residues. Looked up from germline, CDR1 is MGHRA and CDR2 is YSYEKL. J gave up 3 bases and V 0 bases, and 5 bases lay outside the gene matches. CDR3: CASSQESSGSLYEQYF. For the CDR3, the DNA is TGCGCCAGCAGCCAAGAGTCTAGCGGGAGCCTCTACGAGCAGTACTTC.

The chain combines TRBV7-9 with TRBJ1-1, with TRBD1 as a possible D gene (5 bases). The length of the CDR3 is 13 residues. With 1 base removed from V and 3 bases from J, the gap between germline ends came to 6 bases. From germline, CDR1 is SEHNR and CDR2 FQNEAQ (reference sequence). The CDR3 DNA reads TGTGCCAGCAGCTTAGGGGGGGACACTGAAGCTTTCTTT. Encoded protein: CASSLGGDTEAFF.

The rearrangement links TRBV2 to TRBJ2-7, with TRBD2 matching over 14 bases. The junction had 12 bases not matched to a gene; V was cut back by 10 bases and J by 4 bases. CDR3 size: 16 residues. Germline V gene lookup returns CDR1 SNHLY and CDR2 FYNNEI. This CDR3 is CAIVPGLAGEKYEQYF. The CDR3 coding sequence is TGTGCCATTGTACCGGGACTAGCGGGAGAGAAGTACGAGCAGTACTTC.

The CDR3 spells CSVGLSSYEQYF. The CDR3 DNA sequence: TGCAGCGTGGGACTGTCCTCCTACGAGCAGTACTTC. The chain carries TRBV29-1 and TRBJ2-7; a weak D match, TRBD2 (6 bases). The ends were cut back, 6 bases at V and 0 bases at J, with 9 bases in the middle. CDR1 and CDR2 (germline): SQVTM, ANQGSEA. There are 12 residues in the CDR3.

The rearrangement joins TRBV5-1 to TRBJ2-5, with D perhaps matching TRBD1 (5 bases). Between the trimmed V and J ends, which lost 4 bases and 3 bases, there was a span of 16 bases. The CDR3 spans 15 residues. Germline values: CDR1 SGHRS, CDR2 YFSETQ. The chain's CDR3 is CASSPLTVGKETQYF. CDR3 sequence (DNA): TGCGCCAGCAGCCCCTTGACAGTAGGTAAAGAGACCCAGTACTTC.

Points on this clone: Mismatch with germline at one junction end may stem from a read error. The CDR3: CAWSVPGTGSSF. The DNA for the CDR3 is TGTGCCTGGAGTGTCCCCGGGACAGGGAGTAGTTTT. The chain combines TRBV30 with TRBJ1-4, with 9 bases fitting TRBD1. The germline V gene has CDR1 GTSNPN and CDR2 SVGIG (reference sequence). The CDR3 extends over 12 amino acids.

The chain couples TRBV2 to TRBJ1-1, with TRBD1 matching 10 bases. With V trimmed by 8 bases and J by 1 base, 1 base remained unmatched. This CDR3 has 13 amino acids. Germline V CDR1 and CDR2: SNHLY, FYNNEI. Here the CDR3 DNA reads TGTGCCAGCGGACAGGGGGAGAACACTGAAGCTTTCTTT. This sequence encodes CASGQGENTEAFF.

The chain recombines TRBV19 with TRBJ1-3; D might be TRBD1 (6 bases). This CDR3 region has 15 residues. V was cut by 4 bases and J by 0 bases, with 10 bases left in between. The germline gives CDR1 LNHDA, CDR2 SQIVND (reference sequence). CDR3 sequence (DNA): TGTGCCAGTAGTACGGGGACAAGCTCTGGAAACACCATATATTTT. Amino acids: CASSTGTSSGNTIYF.